This entry lists 5 T cell receptor beta chains sequenced from one sample in a study of CD8 T cells in Susac syndrome. The authors reverse transcribed about 0.5 to 1 ug RNA with random hexamers. TCRdb re-analysed the immunoSEQ multiplex PCR reads in MiXCR, keeping a single row per CDR3 protein. The sample carries more than 150,000 distinct CDR3 sequences, roughly nine tenths recorded once. Source material: CD4+ T cells from PBMCs. The receptors originated from a human donor in good health.

The genes are TRBV25-1 and TRBJ1-6; 10 nucleotides agree with TRBD1. CDR1 and CDR2 (germline): MGHDK, SYGVNS. The ends lost 5 bases at V and 8 bases at J; junction bases unmatched: 6. The CDR3 loop spans 15 amino acids. CDR3 nucleotides: TGTGCCAGCAGTCTTCTGGACAGGGGGGATTCACCCCTCCACTTT. It specifies CASSLLDRGDSPLHF.

This sequence joins TRBV6-1 and TRBJ2-6; D ambiguous. From germline, CDR1 is MNHNS and CDR2 SASEGT. The CDR3 length is 14 residues. Trimming stripped 6 bases from V and 0 bases from J, with 6 bases between. The CDR3 protein is CASRPNSGANVLTF. The CDR3 DNA reads TGTGCCAGCAGACCAAACTCTGGGGCCAACGTCCTGACTTTC.

The chain links TRBV20-1 to TRBJ1-5; D unclear. The V and J ends lost 0 bases and 6 bases respectively, with 6 bases between them. The CDR3 is made up of 12 amino acids. Germline V gene data show CDR1 as DFQATT and CDR2 as SNEGSKA (reference sequence). The CDR3 is CSARDMVQPQHF. The DNA for the CDR3 is TGCAGTGCTAGAGATATGGTTCAGCCCCAGCATTTT.

This chain links TRBV29-1 with TRBJ2-1; a weak D match, TRBD1 (5 bases). The V end was cut by 7 bases, the J end by 2 bases, with 15 bases between. The germline gives CDR1 SQVTM, CDR2 ANQGSEA. The CDR3 runs 14 residues. The CDR3 coding sequence is TGCAGCGCCGAAGGGGAAGAAGCCTACAATGAGCAGTTCTTC. This translates into CSAEGEEAYNEQFF.

This clonotype occurred once. V is TRBV27 and J is TRBJ2-7; D may be TRBD1 (7 bases). Trimming cost V 1 base and J 1 base, with 11 bases left between them. This CDR3 comprises 15 residues. CDR1 is MNHEY, CDR2 SMNVEV, per germline (reference sequence). CDR3 in amino acids: CASSLFPGGSYEQYF. The CDR3 bases are TGTGCCAGCAGTTTATTCCCAGGGGGGTCCTACGAGCAGTACTTC.